The sequence of this T cell receptor beta chain was determined in a study of read filtering for tumor transcriptome and immune sequencing. From approximately 430 ng of RNA, a library with molecular barcoded alpha/delta and beta/gamma adaptors was made. TCRdb fed the reads into MiXCR, producing one record per CDR3 protein. This sample has more than 100,000 distinct CDR3 sequences, with 13% found just once. The CDR3 is 13 amino acids. Germline V gene sequence: CDR1 MDHEN, CDR2 SYDVKM. About this clonotype itself: This sequence may be a read error, since a much larger clone differs from it by one base.

The sequencing sample was made of a population of CD138-negative cells sorted from bone marrow. The gene calls are TRBV28 and TRBJ1-1; D might be TRBD1 (5 bases). The TCR comes from a donor aged 40 or older with multiple myeloma. CDR3 region: CASSSDWTTVAFF. CDR3 sequence (DNA): TGTGCCAGCAGCTCGGACTGGACAACTGTAGCTTTCTTT.